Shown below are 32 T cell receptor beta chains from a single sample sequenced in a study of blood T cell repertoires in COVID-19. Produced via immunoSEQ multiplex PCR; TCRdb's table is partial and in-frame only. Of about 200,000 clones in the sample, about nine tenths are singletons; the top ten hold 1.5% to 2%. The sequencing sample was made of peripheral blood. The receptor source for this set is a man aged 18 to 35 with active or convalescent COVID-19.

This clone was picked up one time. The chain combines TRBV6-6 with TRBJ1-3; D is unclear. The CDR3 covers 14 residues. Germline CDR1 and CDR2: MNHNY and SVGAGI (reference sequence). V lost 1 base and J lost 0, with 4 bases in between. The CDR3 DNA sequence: TGTGCCAGCAGTTACTGGCTCTCTGGAAACACCATATATTTT. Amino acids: CASSYWLSGNTIYF.

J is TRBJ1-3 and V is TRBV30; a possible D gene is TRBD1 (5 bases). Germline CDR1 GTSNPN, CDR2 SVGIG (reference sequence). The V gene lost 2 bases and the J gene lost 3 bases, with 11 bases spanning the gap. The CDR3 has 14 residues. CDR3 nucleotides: TGTGCCTGGAGTCAGGGCTACGATGGAAACACCATATATTTT. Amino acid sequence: CAWSQGYDGNTIYF.

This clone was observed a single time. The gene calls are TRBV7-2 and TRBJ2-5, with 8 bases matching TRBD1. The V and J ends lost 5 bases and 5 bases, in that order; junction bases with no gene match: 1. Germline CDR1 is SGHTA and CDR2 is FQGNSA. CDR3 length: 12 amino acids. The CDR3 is CASSRQGETQYF. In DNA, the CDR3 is TGTGCCAGCAGCCGACAGGGGGAGACCCAGTACTTC.

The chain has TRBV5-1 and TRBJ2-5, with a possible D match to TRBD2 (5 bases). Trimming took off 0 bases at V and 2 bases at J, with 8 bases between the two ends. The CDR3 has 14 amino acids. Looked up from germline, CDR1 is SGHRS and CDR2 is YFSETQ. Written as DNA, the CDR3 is TGCGCCAGCAGCTTGGCGGGGAGTCAAGAGACCCAGTACTTC. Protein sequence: CASSLAGSQETQYF.

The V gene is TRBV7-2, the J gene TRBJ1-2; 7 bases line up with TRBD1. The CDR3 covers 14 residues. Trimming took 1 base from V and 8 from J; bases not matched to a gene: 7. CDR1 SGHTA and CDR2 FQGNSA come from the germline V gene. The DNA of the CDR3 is TGTGCCAGCAGCTTAGACAGGGGCCGGCGGGGCTACACCTTC. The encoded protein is CASSLDRGRRGYTF.

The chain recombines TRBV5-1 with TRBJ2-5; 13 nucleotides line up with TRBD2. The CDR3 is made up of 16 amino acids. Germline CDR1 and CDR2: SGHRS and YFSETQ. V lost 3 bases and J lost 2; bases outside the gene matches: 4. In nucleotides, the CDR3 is TGCGCCAGCAGCTCGACTAGCGGGGGGACACAAGAGACCCAGTACTTC. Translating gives CASSSTSGGTQETQYF.

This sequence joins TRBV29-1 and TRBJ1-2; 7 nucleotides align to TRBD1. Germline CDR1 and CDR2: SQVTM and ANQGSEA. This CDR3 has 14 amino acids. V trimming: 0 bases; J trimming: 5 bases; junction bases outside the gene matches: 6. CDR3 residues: CSVEDRRGLYGYTF. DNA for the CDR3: TGCAGCGTTGAAGATCGGAGGGGGCTTTATGGCTACACCTTC.

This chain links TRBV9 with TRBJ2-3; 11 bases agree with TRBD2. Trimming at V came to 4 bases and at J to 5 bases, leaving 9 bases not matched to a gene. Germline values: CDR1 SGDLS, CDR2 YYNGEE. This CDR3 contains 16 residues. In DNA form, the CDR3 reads TGTGCCAGCAGCCCACGGACTAGCGGGCAAAGAGATACGCAGTATTTT. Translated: CASSPRTSGQRDTQYF.

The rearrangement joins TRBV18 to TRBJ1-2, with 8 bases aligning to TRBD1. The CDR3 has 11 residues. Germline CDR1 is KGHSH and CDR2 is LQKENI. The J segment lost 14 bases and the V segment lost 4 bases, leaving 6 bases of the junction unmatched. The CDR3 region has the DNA TGTGCCAGCTCACTCGGGACAGGCGGGACCTTC. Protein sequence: CASSLGTGGTF.

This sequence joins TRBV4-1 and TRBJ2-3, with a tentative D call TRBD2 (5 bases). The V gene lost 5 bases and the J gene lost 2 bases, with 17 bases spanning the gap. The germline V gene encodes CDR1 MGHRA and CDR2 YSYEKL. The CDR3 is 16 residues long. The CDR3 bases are TGCGCCAGCAGCAGACCGGGGTCAGGATTCACAGATACGCAGTATTTT. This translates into CASSRPGSGFTDTQYF.

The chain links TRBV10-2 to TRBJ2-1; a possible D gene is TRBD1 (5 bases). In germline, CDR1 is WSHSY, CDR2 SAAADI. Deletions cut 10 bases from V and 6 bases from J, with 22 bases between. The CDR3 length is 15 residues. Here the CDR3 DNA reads TGCGCCAACCTGGAGACCGAACTAAGGGGCAATGAGCAGTTCTTC. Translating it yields CANLETELRGNEQFF.

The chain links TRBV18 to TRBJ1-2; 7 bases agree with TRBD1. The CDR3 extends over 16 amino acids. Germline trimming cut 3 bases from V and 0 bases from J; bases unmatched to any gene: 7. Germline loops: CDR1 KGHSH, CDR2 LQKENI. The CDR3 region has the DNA TGTGCCAGCTCACCGACGGGACAGATTACTAACTATGGCTACACCTTC. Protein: CASSPTGQITNYGYTF.

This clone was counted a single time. CDR3 bases: TGTGCCAGCAGCAAGCGGGCAGGGAGTATTAACACTGAAGCTTTCTTT. This translates into CASSKRAGSINTEAFF. The chain joins TRBV7-3 to TRBJ1-1, with D tentatively TRBD1 (5 bases). Germline CDR1 and CDR2: SGHTA and FQGTGA. Between the trimmed V and J ends, which lost 5 bases and 2 bases, there was a span of 18 bases. The CDR3 is 16 residues long.

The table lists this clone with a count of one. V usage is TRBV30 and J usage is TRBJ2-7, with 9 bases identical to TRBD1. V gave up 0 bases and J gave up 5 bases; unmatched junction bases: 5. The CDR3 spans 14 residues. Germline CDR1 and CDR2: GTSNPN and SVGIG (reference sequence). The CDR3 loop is CAWSVRDRANEQYF. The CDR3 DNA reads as TGTGCCTGGAGTGTCCGGGACAGGGCGAACGAGCAGTACTTC.

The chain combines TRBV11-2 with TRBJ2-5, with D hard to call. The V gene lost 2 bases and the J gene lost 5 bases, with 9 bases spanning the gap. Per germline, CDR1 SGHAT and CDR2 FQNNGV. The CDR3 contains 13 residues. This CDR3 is CASSLNSVETQYF. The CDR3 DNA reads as TGTGCCAGCAGCTTAAATTCGGTGGAGACCCAGTACTTC. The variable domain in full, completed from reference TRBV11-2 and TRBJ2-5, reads EAGVAQSPRYKIIEKRQSVAFWCNPISGHATLYWYQQILGQGPKLLIQFQNNGVVDDSQLPKDRFSAERLKGVDSTLKIQPAKLEDSAVYLCASSLNSVETQYFGPGTRLLVL.

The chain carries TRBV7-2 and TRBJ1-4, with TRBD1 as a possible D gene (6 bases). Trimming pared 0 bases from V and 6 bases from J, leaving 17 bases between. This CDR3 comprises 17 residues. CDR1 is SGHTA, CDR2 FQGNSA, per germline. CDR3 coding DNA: TGTGCCAGCAGCTTAGCTCCTGTGGGGGGGGCTGATGAAAAACTGTTTTTT. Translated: CASSLAPVGGADEKLFF.

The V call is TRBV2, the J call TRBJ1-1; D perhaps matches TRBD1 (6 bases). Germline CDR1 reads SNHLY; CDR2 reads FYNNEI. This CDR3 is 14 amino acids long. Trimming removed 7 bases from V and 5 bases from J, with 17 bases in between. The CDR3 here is CASIVQGVRTEAFF. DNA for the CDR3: TGTGCCAGCATCGTACAGGGTGTTAGGACTGAAGCTTTCTTT. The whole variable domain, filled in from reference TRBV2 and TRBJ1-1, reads EPEVTQTPSHQVTQMGQEVILRCVPISNHLYFYWYRQILGQKVEFLVSFYNNEISEKSEIFDDQFSVERPDGSNFTLKIRSTKLEDSAMYFCASIVQGVRTEAFFGQGTRLTVV.

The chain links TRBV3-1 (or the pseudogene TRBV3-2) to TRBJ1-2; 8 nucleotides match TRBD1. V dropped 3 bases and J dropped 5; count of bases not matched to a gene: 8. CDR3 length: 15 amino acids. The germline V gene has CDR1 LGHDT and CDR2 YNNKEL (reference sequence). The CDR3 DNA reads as TGTGCCAGCAGCCATCAGGACAGGGCGGGTTATGGCTACACCTTC. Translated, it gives CASSHQDRAGYGYTF.

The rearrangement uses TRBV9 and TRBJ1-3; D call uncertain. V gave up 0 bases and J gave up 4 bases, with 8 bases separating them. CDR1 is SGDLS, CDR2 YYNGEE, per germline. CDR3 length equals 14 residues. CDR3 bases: TGTGCCAGCAGCGTAGACTTGGGCGGAAACACCATATATTTT. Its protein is CASSVDLGGNTIYF.

CDR3 nucleotides: TGCGCCAGCAGCTTGGACAGCTATCAGCCCCAGCATTTT. It translates to CASSLDSYQPQHF. The chain couples TRBV5-1 to TRBJ1-5; no clear D gene. Trimming stripped 0 bases from V and 5 bases from J, with 6 bases between. Germline CDR1 is SGHRS and CDR2 is YFSETQ. The CDR3 loop spans 13 amino acids.

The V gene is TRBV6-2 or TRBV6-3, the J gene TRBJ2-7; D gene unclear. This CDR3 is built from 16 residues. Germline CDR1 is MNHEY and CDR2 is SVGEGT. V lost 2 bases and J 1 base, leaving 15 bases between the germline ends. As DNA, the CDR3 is TGTGCCAGCAGTTACCCCCCCGAGCCAGGTTCCTACGAGCAGTACTTC. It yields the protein CASSYPPEPGSYEQYF.

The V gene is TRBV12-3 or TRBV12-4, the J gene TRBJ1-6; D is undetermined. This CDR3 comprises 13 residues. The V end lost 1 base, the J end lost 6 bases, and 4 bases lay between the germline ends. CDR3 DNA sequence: TGTGCCAGCAGTTTAGGCAGTAATTCACCCCTCCACTTT. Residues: CASSLGSNSPLHF.

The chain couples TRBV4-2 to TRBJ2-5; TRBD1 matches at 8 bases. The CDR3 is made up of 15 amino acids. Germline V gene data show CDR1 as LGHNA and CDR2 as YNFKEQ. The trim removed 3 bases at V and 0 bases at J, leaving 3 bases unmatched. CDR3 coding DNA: TGTGCCAGCAGCCATTCGACAGGGGACCAAGAGACCCAGTACTTC. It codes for CASSHSTGDQETQYF.

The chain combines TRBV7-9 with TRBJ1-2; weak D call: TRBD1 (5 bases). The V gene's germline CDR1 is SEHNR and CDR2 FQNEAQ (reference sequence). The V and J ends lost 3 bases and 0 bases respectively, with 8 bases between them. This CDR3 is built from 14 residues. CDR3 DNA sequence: TGTGCCAGCAGCTTGGGGCCGTCTAACTATGGCTACACCTTC. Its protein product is CASSLGPSNYGYTF.

The DNA for the CDR3 is TGTGCTAGTGGTACAGGGGTGAACACCGGGGAGCTGTTTTTT. Its translation is CASGTGVNTGELFF. The V call is TRBV12-5, the J call TRBJ2-2, with TRBD1 identical over 7 bases. The CDR3 covers 14 residues. The germline V gene has CDR1 LGHNT and CDR2 FRNRAP. V gave up 5 bases and J gave up 1 base; unmatched junction bases: 1.

This chain's CDR3 is CSVVLAGSADTQYF. CDR3 nucleotide sequence: TGCAGCGTTGTGCTAGCGGGGTCGGCAGATACGCAGTATTTT. This rearrangement joins TRBV29-1 to TRBJ2-3, with 9 bases that match TRBD2. After removal of 4 bases from V and 4 bases from J, the junction contained 6 bases not matched to a gene. Germline CDR1 is SQVTM and CDR2 is ANQGSEA. CDR3 length equals 14 residues.

The CDR3 loop reads CASSRDSTEAFF. Written as DNA, the CDR3 is TGTGCCAGCTCACGAGACAGCACTGAAGCTTTCTTT. V gene TRBV18 combines with J gene TRBJ1-1, with D possibly being TRBD1 (5 bases). Trimming took off 4 bases at V and 4 bases at J, with 7 bases between the two ends. The CDR3 is 12 residues long. The germline V gene encodes CDR1 KGHSH and CDR2 LQKENI.

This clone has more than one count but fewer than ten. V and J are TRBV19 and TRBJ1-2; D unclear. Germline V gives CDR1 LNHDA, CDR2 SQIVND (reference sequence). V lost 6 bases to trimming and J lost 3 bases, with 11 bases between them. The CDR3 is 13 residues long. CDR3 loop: CASSQTPHYGYTF. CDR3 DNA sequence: TGTGCCAGTAGCCAGACACCCCACTATGGCTACACCTTC.

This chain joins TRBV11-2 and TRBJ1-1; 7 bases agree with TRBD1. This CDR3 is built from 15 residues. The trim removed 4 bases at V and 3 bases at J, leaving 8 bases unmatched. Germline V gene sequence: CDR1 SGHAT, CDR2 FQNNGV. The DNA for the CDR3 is TGTGCCAGCAGCTCGAACAGGGGCTGGGACACTGAAGCTTTCTTT. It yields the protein CASSSNRGWDTEAFF.

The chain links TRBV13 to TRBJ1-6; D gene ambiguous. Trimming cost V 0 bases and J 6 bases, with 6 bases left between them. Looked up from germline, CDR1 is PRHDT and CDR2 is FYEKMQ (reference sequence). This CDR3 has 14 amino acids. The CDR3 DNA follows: TGTGCCAGCAGCTTAGGTGTAATTAATTCACCCCTCCACTTT. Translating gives CASSLGVINSPLHF.

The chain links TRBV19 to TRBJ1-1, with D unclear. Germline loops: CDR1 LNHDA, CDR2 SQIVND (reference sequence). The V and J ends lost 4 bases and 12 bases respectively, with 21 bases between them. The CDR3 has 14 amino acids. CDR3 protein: CASSTNSGNVGTFF. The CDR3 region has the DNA TGTGCCAGTAGTACCAACAGCGGTAATGTTGGGACTTTCTTT. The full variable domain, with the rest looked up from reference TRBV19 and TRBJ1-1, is DGGITQSPKYLFRKEGQNVTLSCEQNLNHDAMYWYRQDPGQGLRLIYYSQIVNDFQKGDIAEGYSVSREKKESFPLTVTSAQKNPTAFYLCASSTNSGNVGTFFGQGTRLTVV.

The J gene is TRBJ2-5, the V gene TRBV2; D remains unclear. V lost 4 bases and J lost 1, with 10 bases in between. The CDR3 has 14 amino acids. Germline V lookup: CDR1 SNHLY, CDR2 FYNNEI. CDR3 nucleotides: TGTGCCAGCAGTGGCGATCTAGGCCAAGAGACCCAGTACTTC. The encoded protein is CASSGDLGQETQYF.